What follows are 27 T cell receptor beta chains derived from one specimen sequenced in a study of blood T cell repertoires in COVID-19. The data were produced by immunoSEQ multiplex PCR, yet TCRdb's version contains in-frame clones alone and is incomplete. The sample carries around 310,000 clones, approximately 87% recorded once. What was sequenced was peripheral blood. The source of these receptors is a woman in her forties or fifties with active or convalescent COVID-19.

In nucleotides, the CDR3 is TGTGCCAGCAGCTTCGGAACAGGGGCGGGGACCCAGTACTTC. It is translated as CASSFGTGAGTQYF. The rearrangement links TRBV7-2 to TRBJ2-5, with 7 bases lining up with TRBD1. In germline, CDR1 is SGHTA, CDR2 FQGNSA. The CDR3 totals 14 residues. J gave up 7 bases and V 3 bases, and 8 bases lay outside the gene matches.

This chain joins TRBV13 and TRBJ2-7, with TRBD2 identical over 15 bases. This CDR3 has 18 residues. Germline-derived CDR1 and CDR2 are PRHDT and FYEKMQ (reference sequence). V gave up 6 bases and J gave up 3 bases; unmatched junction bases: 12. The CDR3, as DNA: TGTGCCAGCAGTCTTAAGGTCGGGACTAGCGGGAGGTTCTACGAGCAGTACTTC. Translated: CASSLKVGTSGRFYEQYF.

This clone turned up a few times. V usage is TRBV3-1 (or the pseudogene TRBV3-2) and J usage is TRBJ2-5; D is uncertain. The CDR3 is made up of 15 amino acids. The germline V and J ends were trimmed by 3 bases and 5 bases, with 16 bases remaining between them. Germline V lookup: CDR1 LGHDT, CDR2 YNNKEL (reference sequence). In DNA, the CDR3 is TGTGCCAGCAGCCATTCCACTTCAACCAGGGAGACCCAGTACTTC. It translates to CASSHSTSTRETQYF.

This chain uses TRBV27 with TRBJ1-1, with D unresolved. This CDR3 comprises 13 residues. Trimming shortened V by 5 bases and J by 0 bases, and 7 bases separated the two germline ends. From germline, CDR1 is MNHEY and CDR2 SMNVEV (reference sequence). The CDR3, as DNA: TGTGCCAGCAGTCGCCGGTTGAACACTGAAGCTTTCTTT. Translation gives CASSRRLNTEAFF.

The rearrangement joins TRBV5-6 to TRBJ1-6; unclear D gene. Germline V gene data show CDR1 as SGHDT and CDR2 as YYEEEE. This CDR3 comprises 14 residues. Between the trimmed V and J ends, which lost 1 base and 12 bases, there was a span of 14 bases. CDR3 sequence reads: CASSLIDGGKPLHF. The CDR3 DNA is TGTGCCAGCAGCTTGATTGACGGCGGGAAACCCCTCCACTTT.

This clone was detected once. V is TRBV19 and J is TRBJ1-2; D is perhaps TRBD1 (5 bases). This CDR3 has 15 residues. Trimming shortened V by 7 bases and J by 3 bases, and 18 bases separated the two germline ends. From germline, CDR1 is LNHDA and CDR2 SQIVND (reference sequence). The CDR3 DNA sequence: TGTGCCAGTACCATCTCCGGGGGTCTAGACTATGGCTACACCTTC. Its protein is CASTISGGLDYGYTF.

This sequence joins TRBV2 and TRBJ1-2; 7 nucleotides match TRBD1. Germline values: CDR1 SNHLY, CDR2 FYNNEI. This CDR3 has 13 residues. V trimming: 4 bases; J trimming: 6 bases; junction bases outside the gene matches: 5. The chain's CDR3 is CASSGTGVNGYTF. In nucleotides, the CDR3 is TGTGCCAGCAGTGGTACAGGGGTGAATGGCTACACCTTC.

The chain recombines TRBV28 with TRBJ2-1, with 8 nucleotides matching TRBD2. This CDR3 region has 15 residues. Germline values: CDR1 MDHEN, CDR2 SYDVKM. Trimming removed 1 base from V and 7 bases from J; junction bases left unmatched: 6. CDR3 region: CASSLLAGMGNEQFF. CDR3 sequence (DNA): TGTGCCAGCAGTTTATTAGCGGGAATGGGGAATGAGCAGTTCTTC. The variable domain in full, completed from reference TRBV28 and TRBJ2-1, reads DVKVTQSSRYLVKRTGEKVFLECVQDMDHENMFWYRQDPGLGLRLIYFSYDVKMKEKGDIPEGYSVSREKKERFSLILESASTNQTSMYLCASSLLAGMGNEQFFGPGTRLTVL.

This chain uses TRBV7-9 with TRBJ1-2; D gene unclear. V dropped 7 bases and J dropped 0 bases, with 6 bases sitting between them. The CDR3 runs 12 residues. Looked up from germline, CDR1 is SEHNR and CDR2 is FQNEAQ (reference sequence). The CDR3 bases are TGTGCCAGCAACTCGGCTAACTATGGCTACACCTTC. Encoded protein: CASNSANYGYTF.

CDR3 loop: CASSTKARYTEAFF. Here the CDR3 DNA reads TGTGCCAGTAGTACAAAAGCCCGGTACACTGAAGCTTTCTTT. This chain uses TRBV19 with TRBJ1-1; D ambiguous. Germline CDR1 and CDR2: LNHDA and SQIVND (reference sequence). The CDR3 sequence is 14 residues long. V was cut by 4 bases and J by 3 bases, with 12 bases left in between. Variable domain in full (rest from reference TRBV19 and TRBJ1-1): DGGITQSPKYLFRKEGQNVTLSCEQNLNHDAMYWYRQDPGQGLRLIYYSQIVNDFQKGDIAEGYSVSREKKESFPLTVTSAQKNPTAFYLCASSTKARYTEAFFGQGTRLTVV.

The DNA of the CDR3 is TGTGCCTGGAGTGTTGGGGCGGTCACTGAAGCTTTCTTT. It codes for CAWSVGAVTEAFF. The gene calls are TRBV30 and TRBJ1-1, with D possibly matching TRBD1 (5 bases). In germline, CDR1 is GTSNPN, CDR2 SVGIG (reference sequence). CDR3 length: 13 residues. The ends were cut back, 0 bases at V and 4 bases at J, with 9 bases in the middle. The full variable domain, completed using reference TRBV30 and TRBJ1-1, is SQTIHQWPATLVQPVGSPLSLECTVEGTSNPNLYWYRQAAGRGLQLLFYSVGIGQISSEVPQNLSASRPQDRQFILSSKKLLLSDSGFYLCAWSVGAVTEAFFGQGTRLTVV.

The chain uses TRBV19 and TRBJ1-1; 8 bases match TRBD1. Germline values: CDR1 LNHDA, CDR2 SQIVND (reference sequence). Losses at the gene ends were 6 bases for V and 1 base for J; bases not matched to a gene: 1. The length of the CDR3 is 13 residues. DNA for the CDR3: TGTGCCAGTAGGGGGACAGGGAACACTGAAGCTTTCTTT. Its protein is CASRGTGNTEAFF.

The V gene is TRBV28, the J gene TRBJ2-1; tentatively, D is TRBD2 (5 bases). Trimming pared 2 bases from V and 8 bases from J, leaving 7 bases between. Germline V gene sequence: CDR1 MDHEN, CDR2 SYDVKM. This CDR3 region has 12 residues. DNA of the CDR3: TGTGCCAGCAGTTTACGGCGGGATGAGCAGTTCTTC. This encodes CASSLRRDEQFF.

In DNA form, the CDR3 reads TGTGCCAGCAGCCAAGAACTAGTTAGCGGTCTCCATGAGCAGTTCTTC. Protein product: CASSQELVSGLHEQFF. The rearrangement links TRBV4-2 to TRBJ2-1; D may be TRBD2 (6 bases). The CDR3 loop spans 16 amino acids. Looked up from germline, CDR1 is LGHNA and CDR2 is YNFKEQ. Between the trimmed V and J ends, which lost 0 bases and 8 bases, there was a span of 17 bases.

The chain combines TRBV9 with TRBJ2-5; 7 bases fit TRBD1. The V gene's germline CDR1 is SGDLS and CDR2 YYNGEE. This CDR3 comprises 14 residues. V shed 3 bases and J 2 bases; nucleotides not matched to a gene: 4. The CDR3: CASSAGTDQETQYF. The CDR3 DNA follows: TGTGCCAGCAGCGCCGGGACAGATCAAGAGACCCAGTACTTC.

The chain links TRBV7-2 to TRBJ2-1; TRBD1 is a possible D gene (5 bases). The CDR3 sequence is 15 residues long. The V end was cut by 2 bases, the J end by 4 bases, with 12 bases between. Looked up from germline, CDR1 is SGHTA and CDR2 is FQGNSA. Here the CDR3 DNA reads TGTGCCAGCAGCTTATGGTCGACAGAATACAATGAGCAGTTCTTC. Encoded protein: CASSLWSTEYNEQFF.

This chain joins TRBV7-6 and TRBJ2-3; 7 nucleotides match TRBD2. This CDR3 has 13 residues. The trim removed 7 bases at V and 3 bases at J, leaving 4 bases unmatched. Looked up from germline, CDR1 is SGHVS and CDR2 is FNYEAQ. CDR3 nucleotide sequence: TGTGCCAGCAAGGCGGGAGCTACAGATACGCAGTATTTT. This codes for CASKAGATDTQYF.

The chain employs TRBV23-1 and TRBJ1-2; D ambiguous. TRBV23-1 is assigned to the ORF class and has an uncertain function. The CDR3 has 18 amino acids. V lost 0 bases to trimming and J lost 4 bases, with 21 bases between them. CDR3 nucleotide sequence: TGCGCCAGCAGTCAATCTAGAGGTCACCAATTCTTCCCCTATGGCTACACCTTC. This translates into CASSQSRGHQFFPYGYTF.

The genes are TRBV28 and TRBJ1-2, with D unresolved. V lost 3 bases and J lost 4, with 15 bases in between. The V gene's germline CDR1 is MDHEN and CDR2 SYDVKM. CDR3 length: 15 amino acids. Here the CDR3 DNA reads TGTGCCAGCAGTTTGTACTCCGGGTTCCGCTATGGCTACACCTTC. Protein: CASSLYSGFRYGYTF.

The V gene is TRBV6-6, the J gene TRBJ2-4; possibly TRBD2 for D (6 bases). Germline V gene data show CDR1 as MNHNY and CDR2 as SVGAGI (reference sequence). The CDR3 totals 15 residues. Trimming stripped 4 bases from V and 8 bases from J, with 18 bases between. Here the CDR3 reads CASSFDPPRGDIQYF. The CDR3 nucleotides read TGTGCCAGCAGTTTCGACCCCCCGCGGGGCGACATTCAGTACTTC.

In DNA form, the CDR3 reads TGTGCCAGCAGCTTTCTTGCTAGCGGGAGCTTCACAGATACGCAGTATTTT. Its protein is CASSFLASGSFTDTQYF. The chain uses TRBV7-2 and TRBJ2-3; 10 positions match TRBD2. V was pared by 3 bases and J by 2 bases, with 8 bases of the junction left unmatched. The CDR3 spans 17 residues. Per the germline V gene, CDR1 is SGHTA and CDR2 is FQGNSA.

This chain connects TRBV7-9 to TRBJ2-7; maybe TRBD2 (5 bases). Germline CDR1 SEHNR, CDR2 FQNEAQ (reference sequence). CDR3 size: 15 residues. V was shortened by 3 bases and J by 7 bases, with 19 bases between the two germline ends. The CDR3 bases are TGTGCCAGCAGCTTTGAGATCGGGCCGCCGGGAGAGCAGTACTTC. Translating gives CASSFEIGPPGEQYF.

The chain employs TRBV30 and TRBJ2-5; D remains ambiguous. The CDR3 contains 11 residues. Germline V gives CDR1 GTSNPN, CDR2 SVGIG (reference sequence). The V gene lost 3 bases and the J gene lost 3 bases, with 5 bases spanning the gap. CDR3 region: CAWRAEETQYF. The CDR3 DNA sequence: TGTGCCTGGAGGGCAGAAGAGACCCAGTACTTC.

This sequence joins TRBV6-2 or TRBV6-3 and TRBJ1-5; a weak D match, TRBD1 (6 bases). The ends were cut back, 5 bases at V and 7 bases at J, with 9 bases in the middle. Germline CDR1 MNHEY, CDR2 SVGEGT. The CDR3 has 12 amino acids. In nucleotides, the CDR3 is TGTGCCAGCAGTAATGGGGGCCAGCCCCAGCATTTT. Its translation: CASSNGGQPQHF.

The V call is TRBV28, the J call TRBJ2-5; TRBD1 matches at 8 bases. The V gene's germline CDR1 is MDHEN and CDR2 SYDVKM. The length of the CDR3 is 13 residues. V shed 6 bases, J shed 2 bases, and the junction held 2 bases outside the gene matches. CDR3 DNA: TGTGCCAGCAGACGGGACAGGCAAGAGACCCAGTACTTC. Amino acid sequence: CASRRDRQETQYF.

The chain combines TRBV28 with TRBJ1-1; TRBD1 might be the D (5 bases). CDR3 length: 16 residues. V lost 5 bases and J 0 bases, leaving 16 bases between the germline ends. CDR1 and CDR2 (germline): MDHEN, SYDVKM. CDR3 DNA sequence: TGTGCCAGCAGTCCCCCCAAAGGAGGGGTGAACACTGAAGCTTTCTTT. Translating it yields CASSPPKGGVNTEAFF.

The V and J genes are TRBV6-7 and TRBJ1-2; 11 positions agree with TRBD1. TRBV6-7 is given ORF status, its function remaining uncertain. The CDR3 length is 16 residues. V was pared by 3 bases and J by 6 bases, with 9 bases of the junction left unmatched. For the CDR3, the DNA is TGTGCCAGCAGTTATAACTGGGACAGGGGGTCCCATGGCTACACCTTC. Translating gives CASSYNWDRGSHGYTF.